This record covers a single T cell receptor beta chain. This receptor's antigen is unknown. At one end, the junction sequence differs from germline, possibly due to a read error. This sample is drawn from a study of control samples from healthy donors and cancer patients (dated by TCRdb to about 2020). In the germline V gene, CDR1 corresponds to LGHNT and CDR2 to FRNRAP. From its cysteine to its phenylalanine, the CDR3 spans 13 amino acids. The kept DNA is CDR3 alone, 39 bases in frame from the first base. Libraries were made using the immunoSEQ multiplex PCR assay. Held by TCRdb, this immuneACCESS table contains in-frame sequences only and omits some clones. Under half of the omission traces to an unresolved V gene where checked; the cause of the rest is unknown. The sample records under 450,000 clones, 90% of which are singletons. The ten largest account for around 6.8% of the sample.

Material for sequencing was PBMCs. The receptor's source is a man aged 40-55 years with head and neck cancer. The V and J segments used are TRBV12-5 and TRBJ1-3, with 7 bases in between that match TRBD1. CDR3 sequence: CASGSRQGSTIYF. The bases are TGTGCTAGTGGTTCTCGACAGGGAAGCACCATATATTTT.